This T cell receptor beta chain was retrieved from a study of cytomegalovirus exposure and HLA in healthy donors. Per the germline V gene, CDR1 is SEHNR and CDR2 is FQNEAQ (reference sequence). CDR3 size: 14 residues. The trim removed 3 bases at V and 1 base at J, leaving 0 bases unmatched. PCR employed 60 Vbeta and 13 Jbeta primers. The method was immunoSEQ multiplex PCR; TCRdb's version includes in-frame clones alone and lacks a portion of them. Of approximately 110,000 clones in the sample, 75% were seen once. As for this clone: Antigen unknown. The sample contains more than one DNA sequence encoding this CDR3.

Broader study findings: For most TCR beta V segments, an earlier analysis put the productive rate at about 87% or about 30% of the time.

The J gene is TRBJ1-1, the V gene TRBV7-9; 9 bases match TRBD1. The sample consisted of PBMCs. This TCR was sampled from a man aged 35-49 years in good health and CMV-seronegative. DNA of the CDR3: TGTGCCAGCAGCTTGGGACAGGGGAACACTGAAGCTTTCTTT. Protein product: CASSLGQGNTEAFF.